Listed here is a single T cell receptor (beta chain). This sample stems from a study of blood T cell repertoires in COVID-19. In the source study's methods: Amplification of reference gene primers provided the estimated nucleated cell counts. Profiling relied on immunoSEQ multiplex PCR, and the TCRdb table lists in-frame clones only, not all of them. Clone size and the V and J calls come from that table; the DNA yielded D and trimming. This table has some 270,000 clones, approximately 86% appearing once. The V end was cut by 5 bases, the J end by 2 bases, with 13 bases between. Germline lookup yields CDR1 MNHEY and CDR2 SVGAGI. The CDR3 has 14 residues.

The J gene is TRBJ2-7, the V gene TRBV6-5, with D uncertain. The sequence was obtained from a man aged 40-49 years with active or convalescent COVID-19. The sequenced sample consisted of peripheral blood. The CDR3 DNA follows: TGTGCCAGCAGTACTCAGACGGAGACCTACGAGCAGTACTTC. Translated, it gives CASSTQTETYEQYF.